The entry below describes one TCR beta chain. This clonotype came up many times. This clone's antigen is unknown. The input lacks base qualities; no much larger clone sits a single base away. Every donor in the study was a healthy Caucasian. Three pairs of female monozygotic twins, all aged about 18 to 30 years, made up the twin cohort. Positive isolation kits from Invitrogen were used to isolate the CD4+ and CD8+ T cell populations. Taken from cysteine to phenylalanine, the CDR3 has 16 residues. The DNA shown is the 48-base CDR3, in frame from base 1. V gives up 1 base and J gives up 0 bases, and the segment between their germline ends measures 12 bases. This entry is derived from a study of identical twins (dated by TCRdb to 2016 to 2017). About the investigation overall: TCR alpha and beta repertoires from monozygotic twins, unrelated adults of various ages and cord blood were deep-sequenced to test whether fetal clonotypes persist. Replicate twin experiments were performed at different times using different library preparation protocols to rule out contamination. Findings and caveats that apply to the study as a whole: Abundant cord blood beta clonotypes had fewer insertions, young adult naive repertoires showed a similar but weaker trend, and memory repertoires showed no such trend. Because the same donors could not be followed over many years, the conclusions depended on cross-sectional statistical analysis. Out-of-frame TCR alpha sharing in monozygotic twins was systematically underestimated by recombination models, whereas sharing between unrelated individuals was in agreement with the recombination models. The excess sharing between twins in beta out-of-frame sequences was weaker because fewer shared sequences reduced the signal-to-noise ratio. Compared with coincidental sharing between unrelated individuals, out-of-frame TCR alpha sequences shared between twins had an excess of sequences with low generation probability. Zero-insertion analyses could be partly confounded by invariant T cells such as MAIT and iNKT, although diverse VJ usage argued against such confounding for most clonotypes.

Library preparation employed 5' RACE. TCRdb records Illumina HiSeq 2000 as the sequencer. A universal primer binding site was introduced by template switching, and a unique molecular identifier was present in the final cDNA, enabling accurate counting of TCR cDNA molecules. First-strand cDNA for TCR alpha and beta chains was synthesized from specific primers in the conserved constant-segment region. To control for contamination, every cDNA library carried two barcodes: a SMART-Mk sample barcode plus Illumina barcodes. TruSeq adapter sequences, together with Illumina sample barcodes, were added in two successive PCR steps. The Illumina HiSeq platform was used with custom primers to sequence TCR alpha and beta cDNA libraries. Per the authors' processing: MiGEC was used to process raw reads and extract unique molecular identifiers, and MiXCR was used to find CDR3 positions. For each individual, recombination models were inferred using an EM algorithm with the repgenHMM and IGoR tools. Shared clonotype analysis was performed with the tcR package in R, normalizing sharing by the product of cloneset sizes. To study raw recombination free of thymic and clonal selection effects, out-of-frame nonproductive sequences were analyzed. TCRdb ran its own pipeline on the public reads, namely fastp trimming at Q25 and MiXCR clone calling, and kept in-frame beta chains. A single entry per CDR3 protein holds the most common genes and DNA from its merged rows. TCRdb's processing, not the authors', yielded these V and J calls. For this sample the table gives 500,000 or so distinct CDR3 sequences, of which more than 13% were detected only once. Around 0.52% of the sample lies in the top ten.

A further study also used this sample, focusing on yellow fever vaccine responses in identical twins. As the second publication notes: The T cell response to vaccination in identical twins was reported by the authors to appear partly convergent and partly personalized. In identical twins, the study followed T cell clones that responded to the vaccine with precision.

The receptor was isolated from a woman under 30 in good health. The chain is made from TRBV12-3 or TRBV12-4 and TRBJ1-1; TRBD1 is possibly the D segment (5 matching bases). Sequences were obtained from CD4+ T cells sorted from blood. The CDR3 protein: CASSLGGEIMNTEAFF. The sequenced DNA: TGTGCCAGCAGTTTAGGGGGCGAGATTATGAACACTGAAGCTTTCTTT.